Listed here are 3 T cell receptor beta chains from one sample, sequenced in a study of neurological immune-mediated disorders. TCRdb re-called the 5' RACE reads through MiXCR, storing one row per CDR3 protein. Among tens of thousands of distinct CDR3 sequences listed, over 15% were seen once. The sequenced sample consisted of PBMCs. All receptors derive from a woman aged 40 to 50 in good health.

The sample holds many counts of this clonotype. The rearrangement uses TRBV20-1 and TRBJ2-1; 8 nucleotides line up with TRBD2. Per germline, CDR1 DFQATT and CDR2 SNEGSKA (reference sequence). CDR3 size: 16 residues. V was pared by 3 bases and J by 0 bases, with 7 bases of the junction left unmatched. CDR3 DNA: TGCAGTGCTAGTTATCCCAGCGGGGGCTCCTACAATGAGCAGTTCTTC. Translated: CSASYPSGGSYNEQFF.

The table lists this clonotype with many counts. This rearrangement joins TRBV5-8 to TRBJ1-1; no clear D gene. There are 14 residues in the CDR3. CDR1 is SGHTS and CDR2 is YDEGEE in the germline V gene. V shed 6 bases and J shed 1 base, with 13 bases lying between them. CDR3 residues: CASTRSRGNTEAFF. As DNA, the CDR3 is TGTGCCAGCACCCGGTCACGAGGGAACACTGAAGCTTTCTTT. The entire variable domain, with the rest obtained from reference TRBV5-8 and TRBJ1-1, is as follows: EAGVTQSPTHLIKTRGQQATLRCSPISGHTSVYWYQQALGLGLQFLLWYDEGEERNRGNFPPRFSGRQFPNYSSELNVNALELEDSALYLCASTRSRGNTEAFFGQGTRLTVV.

With respect to this clonotype: A much more abundant neighbour one base away suggests this may be a read error. V usage is TRBV28 and J usage is TRBJ2-3; the D gene is possibly TRBD1 (6 bases). The CDR3 extends over 14 amino acids. Germline CDR1 is MDHEN and CDR2 is SYDVKM. This CDR3 is CAGSFGTSRDTQYF. DNA of the CDR3: TGTGCCGGCAGTTTCGGGACATCAAGGGACACGCAGTATTTT.